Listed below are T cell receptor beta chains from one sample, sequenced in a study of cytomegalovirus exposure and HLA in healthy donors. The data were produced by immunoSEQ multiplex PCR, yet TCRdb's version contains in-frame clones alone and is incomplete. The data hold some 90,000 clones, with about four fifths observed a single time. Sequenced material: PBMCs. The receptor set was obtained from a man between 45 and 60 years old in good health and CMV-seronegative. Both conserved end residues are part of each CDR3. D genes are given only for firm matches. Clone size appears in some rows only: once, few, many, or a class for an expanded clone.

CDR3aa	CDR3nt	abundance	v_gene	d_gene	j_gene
CASSLGTGGYNEQFF	TGCGCCAGCAGCCTCGGGACAGGGGGCTACAATGAGCAGTTCTTC	-	TRBV5-1	TRBD1	TRBJ2-1
CSSSLAGTLPWDEQYF	TGTTCCAGCAGCTTAGCGGGGACTTTACCCTGGGACGAGCAGTACTTC	-	TRBV7-9	TRBD2	TRBJ2-7
CASSTGPTEAFF	TGTGCCAGCAGCACAGGGCCCACTGAAGCTTTCTTT	-	TRBV28	-	TRBJ1-1
CAISERSGRRGTDTQYF	TGTGCCATCAGTGAGCGGAGCGGGAGGCGCGGCACAGATACGCAGTATTTT	-	TRBV10-3	TRBD2	TRBJ2-3
CASRSGTEQFF	TGTGCCAGCAGAAGCGGGACTGAGCAGTTCTTC	-	TRBV21-1	-	TRBJ2-1
CASSSRGMGAFF	TGTGCCAGCAGCTCCCGCGGGATGGGAGCTTTCTTT	-	TRBV7-2	-	TRBJ1-1
CASSQSRFTLPGQGGTDTQYF	TGTGCCAGCAGCCAATCGCGATTTACCCTACCGGGACAGGGTGGCACAGATACGCAGTATTTT	-	TRBV16	TRBD1	TRBJ2-3
CASSPLSDTQYF	TGTGCCAGTAGCCCCCTATCAGATACGCAGTATTTT	-	TRBV19	-	TRBJ2-3
CASSFGLERYNEQFF	TGTGCCAGCAGTTTCGGACTAGAGAGATACAATGAGCAGTTCTTC	-	TRBV27	TRBD2	TRBJ2-1
CASSLGGKKGDTQYF	TGTGCCAGCAGCTTGGGTGGAAAAAAGGGGGATACGCAGTATTTT	few	TRBV5-4	-	TRBJ2-3
CASRWDRGNQPQHF	TGTGCCAGTAGGTGGGACAGGGGCAATCAGCCCCAGCATTTT	-	TRBV19	TRBD1	TRBJ1-5
CASSLGYSLQAFF	TGTGCCAGCAGCTTAGGGTACTCCTTACAAGCTTTCTTT	-	TRBV11-2	-	TRBJ1-1
CASSPTPQGLAKNIQYF	TGTGCCAGCAGTCCCACTCCTCAGGGGCTAGCCAAAAACATTCAGTACTTC	-	TRBV27	-	TRBJ2-4
CASTSPPRQGVNYGYTF	TGTGCCAGTACCTCACCCCCTAGACAGGGAGTGAACTATGGCTACACCTTC	-	TRBV19	TRBD1	TRBJ1-2
CASSPLAGAFNEQYF	TGTGCCAGCAGCCCTCTAGCGGGAGCTTTCAACGAGCAGTACTTC	-	TRBV7-2	TRBD2	TRBJ2-7
CAIKRRNSYTGELFF	TGTGCCATCAAGCGTAGGAATAGTTACACCGGGGAGCTGTTTTTT	-	TRBV10-3	-	TRBJ2-2
CASNPTGTSGRNIQYF	TGTGCCAGCAATCCAACCGGGACTAGCGGGAGAAACATTCAGTACTTC	-	TRBV28	TRBD2	TRBJ2-4
CASKRGTGNSYEQYF	TGTGCCAGTAAGAGGGGGACAGGTAACTCCTACGAGCAGTACTTC	-	TRBV19	TRBD1	TRBJ2-7
CASSPGELAGGITDTQYF	TGTGCCAGCAGCCCCGGGGAACTAGCGGGAGGAATCACAGATACGCAGTATTTT	-	TRBV13	TRBD2	TRBJ2-3
CASSQAGTGSDTQYF	TGCGCCAGCAGCCAAGCAGGGACTGGCTCAGATACGCAGTATTTT	few	TRBV4-3	-	TRBJ2-3
CASSHPSPRLEDTQYF	TGTGCCAGCAGCCATCCCTCTCCCAGACTAGAAGATACGCAGTATTTT	few	TRBV4-2	-	TRBJ2-3
CASKELARHSPLHF	TGTGCCAGCAAGGAGTTGGCAAGACATTCACCCCTCCACTTT	-	TRBV27	-	TRBJ1-6
CASSSDGQTIGKLFF	TGTGCCAGCAGTTCAGATGGACAGACAATTGGGAAACTGTTTTTT	-	TRBV7-9	-	TRBJ1-4
CASTTEAIQYF	TGTGCCAGCACGACAGAAGCGATTCAGTACTTC	-	TRBV2	-	TRBJ2-4
CASSQVGRLGRGESSYNEQFF	TGTGCCAGCAGCCAAGTCGGTCGACTCGGGAGGGGCGAAAGCTCCTACAATGAGCAGTTCTTC	-	TRBV4-2	TRBD2	TRBJ2-1
CAWSGSFQTYEQYF	TGTGCCTGGAGTGGTTCTTTCCAAACCTACGAGCAGTACTTC	-	TRBV30	-	TRBJ2-7
CASSPGLRQGALGELFF	TGCGCCAGCAGCCCAGGGTTGAGGCAGGGGGCTTTGGGGGAGCTGTTTTTT	-	TRBV4-1	TRBD1	TRBJ2-2
CSVETGLNTEAFF	TGCAGCGTTGAAACAGGGCTGAACACTGAAGCTTTCTTT	-	TRBV29-1	-	TRBJ1-1
CATSRGGLAVDTQYF	TGTGCCACCAGCAGAGGAGGGCTAGCGGTGGATACGCAGTATTTT	once	TRBV15	TRBD2	TRBJ2-3
CASSSRTGDYAETQYF	TGTGCCAGCAGCTCGCGGACAGGGGATTATGCAGAGACCCAGTACTTC	few	TRBV9	TRBD1	TRBJ2-5
CASSQESGSSGNTIYF	TGTGCCAGCAGCCAAGAGTCAGGGTCCTCTGGAAACACCATATATTTT	-	TRBV4-2	-	TRBJ1-3
CASSEIEGRSYEQYF	TGTGCCAGCAGTGAAATAGAGGGCCGCTCCTACGAGCAGTACTTC	-	TRBV6-1	-	TRBJ2-7
CASSPTSGRYNEQFF	TGTGCCAGTAGTCCCACTAGCGGGAGATACAATGAGCAGTTCTTC	-	TRBV19	TRBD2	TRBJ2-1
CASLGGTSENEQFF	TGTGCCAGCTTGGGGGGGACTAGCGAAAATGAGCAGTTCTTC	once	TRBV6-1	TRBD2	TRBJ2-1
CASSAPGQGYLAKNIQYF	TGTGCCAGCAGCGCTCCGGGACAGGGTTACCTAGCCAAAAACATTCAGTACTTC	-	TRBV28	TRBD1	TRBJ2-4
CASTEDRGNYGYTF	TGTGCCAGCACCGAAGACAGGGGGAACTATGGCTACACCTTC	-	TRBV2	TRBD1	TRBJ1-2
CASSVSGTSSYEQYF	TGTGCCAGCAGCGTGTCCGGGACTAGCTCCTACGAGCAGTACTTC	-	TRBV9	TRBD2	TRBJ2-7